This TCR beta chain was captured by sequencing in a study of CXCR3-negative and CXCR3-positive naive CD8 T cells. Study results and limitations: Naive cells used TRBV-TRBJ genes in much the same way whether CXCR3-negative or CXCR3-positive; memory cells did not. High diversity, comparable across both naive subsets, contrasted with much lower diversity in memory CD8+ cells. A higher hydrophobicity marked the TRB CDR3s of CXCR3-positive naive cells versus CXCR3-negative naive cells.

Notes on this clonotype: Its antigen is undetermined.

Germline-derived CDR1 and CDR2 are MNHEY and SVGAGI. There are 11 residues in the CDR3. Through 5' RACE with UMI labels, the TRB cDNA libraries were prepared. TCRdb processed the 5' RACE reads again and assigns one entry to each CDR3 protein, with no DNA. The listing contains roughly 130,000 distinct CDR3 sequences. Phenotypically, naive CD8+ T cells corresponded to CD45RO-CCR7+CD27+CD95-. Sequenced sample: naive CXCR3+ CD8+ T cells from blood. Specified subset: CD45RO-CCR7+CD27+CD95- naive CD8+ T cells expressing CXCR3 (TNR3+). The V and J genes are TRBV6-5 and TRBJ2-3. The receptor's source is a human donor in good health. Some clones in this sample may be carry-over from other donors' samples. The CDR3: CASRVTDTQYF.